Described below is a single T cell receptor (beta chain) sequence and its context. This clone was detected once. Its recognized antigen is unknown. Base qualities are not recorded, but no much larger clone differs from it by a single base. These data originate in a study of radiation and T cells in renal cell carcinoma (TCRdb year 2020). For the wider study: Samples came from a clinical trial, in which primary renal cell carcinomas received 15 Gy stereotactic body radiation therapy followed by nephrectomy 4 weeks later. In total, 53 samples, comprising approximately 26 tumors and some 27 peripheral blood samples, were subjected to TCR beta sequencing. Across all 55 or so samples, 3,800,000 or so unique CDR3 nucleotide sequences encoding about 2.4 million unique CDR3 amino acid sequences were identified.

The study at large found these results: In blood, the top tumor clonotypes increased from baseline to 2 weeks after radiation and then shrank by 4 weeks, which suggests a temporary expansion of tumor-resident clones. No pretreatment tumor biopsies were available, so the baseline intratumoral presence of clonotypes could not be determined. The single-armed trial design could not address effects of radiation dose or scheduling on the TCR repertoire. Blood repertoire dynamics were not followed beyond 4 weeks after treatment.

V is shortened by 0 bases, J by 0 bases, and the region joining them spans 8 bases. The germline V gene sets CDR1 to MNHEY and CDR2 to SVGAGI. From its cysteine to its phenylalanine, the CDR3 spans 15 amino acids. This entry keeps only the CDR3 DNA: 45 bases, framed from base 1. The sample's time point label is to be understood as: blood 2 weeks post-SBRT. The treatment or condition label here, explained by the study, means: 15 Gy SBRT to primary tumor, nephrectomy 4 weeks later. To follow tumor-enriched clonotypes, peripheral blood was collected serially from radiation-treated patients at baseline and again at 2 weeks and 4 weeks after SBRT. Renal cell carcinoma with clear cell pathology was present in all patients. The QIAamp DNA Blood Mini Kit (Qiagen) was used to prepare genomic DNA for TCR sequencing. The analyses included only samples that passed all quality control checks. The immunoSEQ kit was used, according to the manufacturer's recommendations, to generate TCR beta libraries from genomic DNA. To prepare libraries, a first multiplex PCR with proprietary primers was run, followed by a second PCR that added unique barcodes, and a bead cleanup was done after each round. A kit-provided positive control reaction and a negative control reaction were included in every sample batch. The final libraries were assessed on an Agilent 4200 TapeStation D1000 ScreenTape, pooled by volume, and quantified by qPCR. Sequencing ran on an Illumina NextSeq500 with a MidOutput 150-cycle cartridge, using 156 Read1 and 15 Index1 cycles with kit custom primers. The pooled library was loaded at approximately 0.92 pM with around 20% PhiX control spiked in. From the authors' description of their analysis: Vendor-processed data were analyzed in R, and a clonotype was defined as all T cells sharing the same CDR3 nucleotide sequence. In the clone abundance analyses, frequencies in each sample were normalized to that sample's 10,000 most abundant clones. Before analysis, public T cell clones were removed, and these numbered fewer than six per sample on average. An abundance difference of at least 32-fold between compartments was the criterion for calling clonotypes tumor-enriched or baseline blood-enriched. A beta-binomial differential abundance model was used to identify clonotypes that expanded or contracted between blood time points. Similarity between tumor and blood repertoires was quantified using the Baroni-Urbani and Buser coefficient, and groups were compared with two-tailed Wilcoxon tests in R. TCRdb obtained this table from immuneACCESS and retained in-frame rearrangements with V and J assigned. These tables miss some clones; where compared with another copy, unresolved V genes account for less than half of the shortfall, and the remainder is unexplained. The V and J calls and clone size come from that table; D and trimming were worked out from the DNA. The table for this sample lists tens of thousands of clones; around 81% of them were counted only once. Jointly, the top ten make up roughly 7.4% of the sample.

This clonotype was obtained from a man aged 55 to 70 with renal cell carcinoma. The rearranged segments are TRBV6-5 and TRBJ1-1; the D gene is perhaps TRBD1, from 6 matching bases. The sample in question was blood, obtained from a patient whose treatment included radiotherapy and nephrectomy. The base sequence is TGTGCCAGCAGTTACTCAGGGACACTGAACACTGAAGCTTTCTTT. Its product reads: CASSYSGTLNTEAFF.